A single T cell receptor beta chain is shown here with its context. It lacks a known antigen. Base quality data are lacking; no much larger clone is found one base away. Using the deep immunoSEQ assay, multiplex PCR amplified TCR CDR3 regions from genomic DNA. Extracted genomic DNA from each cell subset was spread evenly across all wells of several immunoSEQ 96-well plates, with each plate serving as a replicate. For sorted subsets, approximately 210 ng genomic DNA, equal to some 30,000 T cell genomes, was loaded into each replicate PCR. Purified libraries were measured with a Qubit 3.0 fluorometer, size-checked on a Bioanalyzer 2100, and measured again with the KAPA Library Quantification kit. Every immunoSEQ 96-well plate was sequenced on a separate single-read 150-cycle Illumina NextSeq 550 flow cell. In the paper's pipeline: The immunoSEQ output contained only junctional sequences without quality scores, so filtering could not match that applied to full-length reads. Sequences were annotated with PyIR, a Python wrapper for IgBLAST v1.9, using IMGT germline references to assign V/J genes and CDR3. Reads were removed for weak V/J assignments (E-value above 1e-6), missing CDR3, stop codons, out-of-frame junctions, or ambiguous translated residues. A V3J clonotype was defined by an identical inferred V gene, J gene, and CDR3 amino acid sequence. Percentage overlap between repertoires was calculated by dividing the number of shared unique clonotypes by the size of the smaller repertoire. Three approaches were used to assess repertoire richness: RTK rarefaction, the Chao1 estimator, and Recon v2.1 estimates of unobserved clonotypes. Generation probabilities for all TCRbeta clonotypes obtained by the gDNA method from a handful of donors were computed using OLGA. Held by TCRdb, this immuneACCESS table contains in-frame sequences only and omits some clones. Under half of the omission traces to an unresolved V gene where checked; the cause of the rest is unknown. That table is the source of V, J and clone size, and D and trimming were worked out from the DNA. This sample has approximately 2.5 million clones in its table, and 85% to 95% of those were observed once. The top ten hold roughly 0.13% of the sample.

These data are taken from a study of shared clonotypes between healthy human individuals (dated by TCRdb to 2020 to 2022). Study-wide context: The cohort comprised a couple of women and a few men aged 18 to 49 years. For each donor, CD4 naive and CD4 memory were each run on three plates, CD8 naive on two plates, and CD8 memory on one plate. The study deeply sequenced blood TCR repertoires of about 5 healthy adults to estimate repertoire size and the extent of clonotype sharing between individuals. To increase sequencing depth and limit assay-specific biases, different laboratories used diverse techniques to prepare libraries and sequence TCR repertoires. Each donor's leukapheresis produced roughly between roughly 0.9 and 8.9 billion PBMCs.

Study-wide conclusions, independent of this receptor: Only blood was sampled, and tissue TCR repertoires likely differ from those in blood. Across a handful of donors, around 5.4% of naive CD4, more than 3% of naive CD8, roughly 2.3% of memory CD4, and roughly 0.4% of memory CD8 clonotypes were shared. Incomplete sequencing was indicated by rarefaction of sorted-subset datasets, despite the large sequencing depth. The small number of donors limited the genetic and exposure-history diversity represented. Pairwise subsampling indicated that sequencing depth was expected to affect the degree of clonotype sharing among donors. Compared with non-shared clonotypes, the clonotypes found in all four sorted-subset donors had higher generation probabilities. Estimated clonotype richness was generally larger for naive than for memory subsets.

Trimming takes 2 bases off V and 4 bases off J; junction bases not matched to a gene: 6. The CDR3 contains 18 residues, cysteine and phenylalanine counted. Just CDR3 DNA is preserved here, 54 bases in frame from base 1. Donors were healthy HIV-negative adults with no recently reported acute infections or vaccinations. Every donor was a Caucasian adult residing in Nashville, Tennessee, USA. Magnetic negative selection was used to enrich CD4+ T cells, after which naive cells were positively selected on CD45RA and the negative fraction became the memory subset. After blood collection by leukapheresis, PBMCs were isolated using Ficoll-Histopaque density gradient centrifugation and then cryopreserved in the vapor phase of liquid nitrogen. Analytical flow cytometry was used to check the purity and quantity of every magnetically sorted T cell population. Genomic DNA was isolated from each sorted fraction and quantified by UV absorbance on a Nanodrop 2000c.

The chain couples TRBV23-1 to TRBJ2-6, with 12 bases in between that match TRBD1. TRBV23-1 is flagged as an ORF with uncertain function. The sequence was obtained from a man in his late teens or twenties in good health. The sequenced material came from naive CD4+ T cells sorted from blood. Read against the paper, the sample's cell subset or site label means: CD45RA+ positively selected. The DNA is TGCGCCAGCAGTCAACCCCCGGGACAGGGGGCGGGGGCCAACGTCCTGACTTTC. This yields the protein CASSQPPGQGAGANVLTF.